This record concerns one TCR beta chain sequence. The antigen is undetermined. This entry is derived from a study of cytomegalovirus exposure and HLA in healthy donors. The CDR3 extends over 15 amino acids. Germline lookup yields CDR1 MNHEY and CDR2 SVGAGI. Trimming left V 0 bases short and J 3 bases short, with 11 bases between. The PCR was carried out with 60 Vbeta primers and 13 Jbeta primers. Clones were read by immunoSEQ multiplex PCR, and TCRdb kept only the in-frame ones, dropping some. In the table there are fewer than 65,000 clones, roughly four fifths of which are singletons. Overall study findings and caveats: More clonal expansion characterized HLA-associated TCR beta chains than equally common others in a later analysis. Rarity marked most TCR sequences, yet some public TCRs occurred in many donors.

This chain uses TRBV6-5 with TRBJ1-2; perhaps TRBD1 as D (6 bases). The sequence was collected from a man aged 25 to 45 in good health and CMV-seronegative. The sample taken for sequencing was PBMCs. CDR3 sequence (DNA): TGTGCCAGCAGTTACTCTGACAGGCCATACTATGGCTACACCTTC. Translating gives CASSYSDRPYYGYTF.